The 12 T cell receptor beta chains in this list originate from one sample, sequenced in a study of T cells in Graves' hyperthyroidism and ophthalmopathy. RNA transcripts served as the template for amplifying TCR beta CDR3 regions. HTBI primers drove first-round RT-PCR of the TCR CDR3. TCRdb re-analysed the multiplex PCR reads in MiXCR, keeping a single row per CDR3 protein. The sample consists of 480,000 or so distinct CDR3 sequences, 46% of them appearing once. The sequenced material came from peripheral blood or thyroid tissue (not recorded which). The receptor source for this set is an adult woman with Graves' disease, either hyperthyroidism or ophthalmopathy (not recorded which).

The CDR3 spells CASSPRGNQETQYF. The CDR3, as DNA: TGTGCCAGCAGCCCCCGGGGCAACCAAGAGACCCAGTACTTC. V usage is TRBV7-2 and J usage is TRBJ2-5; tentatively, D is TRBD1 or TRBD2 (5 bases each). CDR1 is SGHTA and CDR2 is FQGNSA in the germline V gene. The CDR3 is made up of 14 amino acids. Trimming removed 5 bases from V and 0 bases from J, with 10 bases in between.

V usage is TRBV7-8 and J usage is TRBJ1-1, with TRBD1 matching over 7 bases. The CDR3 loop spans 14 amino acids. Germline CDR1 SGHVS, CDR2 FQNEAQ. With 5 bases clipped from V and 1 base from J, the junction kept 4 bases outside the gene matches. The CDR3 DNA follows: TGTGCCAGCAGCCAGAGGGACAGGAACACTGAAGCTTTCTTT. The encoded protein is CASSQRDRNTEAFF.

This clonotype was observed many times. V usage is TRBV11-2 and J usage is TRBJ2-7; 7 bases are a match to TRBD1. Looked up from germline, CDR1 is SGHAT and CDR2 is FQNNGV. There are 15 residues in the CDR3. Trimming took 8 bases from V and 4 from J; bases not matched to a gene: 14. CDR3 sequence reads: CASSPLTGTFYEQYF. The CDR3 bases are TGTGCCAGCTCCCCTTTGACAGGGACATTTTACGAGCAGTACTTC. Drawing the rest from reference TRBV11-2 and TRBJ2-7, the complete variable domain is EAGVAQSPRYKIIEKRQSVAFWCNPISGHATLYWYQQILGQGPKLLIQFQNNGVVDDSQLPKDRFSAERLKGVDSTLKIQPAKLEDSAVYLCASSPLTGTFYEQYFGPGTRLTVT.

CDR3: CASSLQRGQTQYF. The CDR3 coding sequence is TGTGCCAGCAGCTTACAGCGGGGACAGACCCAGTACTTC. The V call is TRBV7-3, the J call TRBJ2-5, with 7 bases aligning to TRBD2. Germline assignment: CDR1 SGHTA and CDR2 FQGTGA. There are 13 residues in the CDR3. V was pared by 2 bases and J by 6 bases, with 3 bases of the junction left unmatched. The full variable domain, its missing parts supplied by reference TRBV7-3 and TRBJ2-5, is GAGVSQTPSNKVTEKGKYVELRCDPISGHTALYWYRQSLGQGPEFLIYFQGTGAADDSGLPNDRFFAVRPEGSVSTLKIQRTERGDSAVYLCASSLQRGQTQYFGPGTRLLVL.

This clonotype was picked up many times. The genes are TRBV29-1 and TRBJ1-4; D call uncertain. The CDR3 has 13 residues. V was pared by 4 bases and J by 5 bases, with 11 bases between. Germline CDR1 and CDR2: SQVTM and ANQGSEA. The CDR3 protein is CSVVLGENEKLFF. The CDR3 DNA sequence: TGCAGCGTTGTCTTGGGAGAGAATGAAAAACTGTTTTTT.

V gene TRBV29-1 combines with J gene TRBJ2-7, with D possibly matching TRBD1 (5 bases). This CDR3 has 12 residues. V lost 8 bases to trimming and J lost 5 bases, with 16 bases between them. The germline V gene has CDR1 SQVTM and CDR2 ANQGSEA. CDR3 in amino acids: CSLFQGGNEQYF. CDR3 bases: TGCAGCTTATTTCAGGGTGGGAACGAGCAGTACTTC.

The chain employs TRBV10-3 and TRBJ1-3; a possible D gene is TRBD1 (5 bases). With 8 bases removed from V and 4 bases from J, the gap between germline ends came to 18 bases. This CDR3 region has 15 residues. The germline V gene encodes CDR1 ENHRY and CDR2 SYGVKD. The CDR3 loop reads CAIVDDSQSGNTIYF. For the CDR3, the DNA is TGTGCCATCGTCGACGACAGTCAATCCGGAAACACCATATATTTT.

The chain recombines TRBV2 with TRBJ2-5; D gene ambiguous. This CDR3 is built from 15 residues. V was cut by 6 bases and J by 0 bases, with 14 bases left in between. Germline CDR1 is SNHLY and CDR2 is FYNNEI. CDR3 nucleotides: TGTGCCAGCAGCCCCCGTGAGGCGTACCAAGAGACCCAGTACTTC. Amino acid sequence: CASSPREAYQETQYF.

CDR3 DNA sequence: TGTGCCAGCAGCTTTAGCACAGGGGCCACATCACATCTCAAAGCTTTCTTT. It yields the protein CASSFSTGATSHLKAFF. V gene TRBV7-2 combines with J gene TRBJ1-1; 7 positions match TRBD1. Germline V CDR1 and CDR2: SGHTA, FQGNSA. V lost 3 bases, J lost 9 bases, and 19 bases stayed unmatched. The CDR3 has 17 amino acids.

This clonotype was observed a few times. One end of the junction fails to match germline, which may point to a read error. The V call is TRBV29-1, the J call TRBJ2-7; tentative D call: TRBD2 (7 bases). Germline values: CDR1 SQVTM, CDR2 ANQGSEA. The CDR3 covers 14 residues. CDR3 sequence reads: CAWRRGPAAYEQYF. The CDR3 nucleotides read TGTGCCTGGAGGCGGGGGCCAGCCGCCTACGAGCAGTACTTC.

This clonotype was seen only a few times. The gene calls are TRBV29-1 and TRBJ1-1; D is unresolved. The V gene's germline CDR1 is SQVTM and CDR2 ANQGSEA. The CDR3 has 14 amino acids. Trimming stripped 1 base from V and 1 base from J, with 10 bases between. The CDR3 nucleotides read TGCAGCGTTGAAGGGGGAACAGCGAACACTGAAGCTTTCTTT. Protein sequence: CSVEGGTANTEAFF.

The chain joins TRBV10-3 to TRBJ2-7, with a weak D call TRBD2 (6 bases). The CDR3 length is 13 residues. Deletions cut 4 bases from V and 3 bases from J, with 10 bases between. From germline, CDR1 is ENHRY and CDR2 SYGVKD. CDR3 sequence (DNA): TGTGCCATCAGTGGCGGGACGGACTACGAGCAGTACTTC. Residues: CAISGGTDYEQYF.